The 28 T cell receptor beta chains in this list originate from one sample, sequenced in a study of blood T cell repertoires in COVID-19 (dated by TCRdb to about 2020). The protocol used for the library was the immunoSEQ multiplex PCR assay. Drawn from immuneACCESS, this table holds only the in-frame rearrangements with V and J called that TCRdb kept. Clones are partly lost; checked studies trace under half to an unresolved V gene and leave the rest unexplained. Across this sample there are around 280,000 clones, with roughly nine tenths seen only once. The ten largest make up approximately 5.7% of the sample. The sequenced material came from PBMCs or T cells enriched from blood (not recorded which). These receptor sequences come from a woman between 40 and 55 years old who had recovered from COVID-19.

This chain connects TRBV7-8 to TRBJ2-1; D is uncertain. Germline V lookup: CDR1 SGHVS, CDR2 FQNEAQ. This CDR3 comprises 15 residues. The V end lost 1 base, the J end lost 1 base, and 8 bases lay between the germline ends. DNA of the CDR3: TGTGCCAGCAGCTTAGATGGGCATTCCTACAATGAGCAGTTCTTC. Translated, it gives CASSLDGHSYNEQFF.

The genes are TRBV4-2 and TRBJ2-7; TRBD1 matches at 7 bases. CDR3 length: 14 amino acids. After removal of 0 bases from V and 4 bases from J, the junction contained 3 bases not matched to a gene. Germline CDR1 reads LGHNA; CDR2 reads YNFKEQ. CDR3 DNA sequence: TGTGCCAGCAGCCAAGATTTACAGGGGTACGAGCAGTACTTC. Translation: CASSQDLQGYEQYF.

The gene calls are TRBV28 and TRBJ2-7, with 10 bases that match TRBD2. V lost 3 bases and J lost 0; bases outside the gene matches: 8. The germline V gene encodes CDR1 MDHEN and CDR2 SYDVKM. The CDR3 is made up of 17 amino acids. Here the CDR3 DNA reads TGTGCCAGCAGTTTCGAGGTAGCGGGAGGTTTCTCCTACGAGCAGTACTTC. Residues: CASSFEVAGGFSYEQYF.

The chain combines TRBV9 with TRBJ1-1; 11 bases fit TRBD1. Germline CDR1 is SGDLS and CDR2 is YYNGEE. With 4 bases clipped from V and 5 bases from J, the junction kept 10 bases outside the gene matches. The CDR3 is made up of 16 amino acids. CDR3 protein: CASSPRDRGSRTEAFF. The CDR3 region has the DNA TGTGCCAGCAGCCCCCGGGACAGGGGGTCCCGGACTGAAGCTTTCTTT.

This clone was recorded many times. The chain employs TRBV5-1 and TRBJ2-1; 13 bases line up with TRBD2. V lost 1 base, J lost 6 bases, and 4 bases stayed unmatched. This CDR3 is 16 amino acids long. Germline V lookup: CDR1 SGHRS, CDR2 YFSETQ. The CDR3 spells CASSLFGTSGINEQFF. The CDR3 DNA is TGCGCCAGCAGCTTGTTTGGGACTAGCGGGATCAATGAGCAGTTCTTC.

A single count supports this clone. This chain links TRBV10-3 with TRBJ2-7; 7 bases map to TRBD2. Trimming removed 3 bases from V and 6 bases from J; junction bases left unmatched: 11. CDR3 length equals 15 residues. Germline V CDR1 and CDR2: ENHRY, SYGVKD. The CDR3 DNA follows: TGTGCCATCAGTGATGGTATTTCGGGCGGGGGCGAGCAGTACTTC. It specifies CAISDGISGGGEQYF.

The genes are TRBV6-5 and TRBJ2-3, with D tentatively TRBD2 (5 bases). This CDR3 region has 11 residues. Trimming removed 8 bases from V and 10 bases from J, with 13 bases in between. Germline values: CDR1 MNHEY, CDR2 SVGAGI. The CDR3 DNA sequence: TGTGCCAGCCAGTGGGAGAGATCGCAGTATTTT. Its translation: CASQWERSQYF.

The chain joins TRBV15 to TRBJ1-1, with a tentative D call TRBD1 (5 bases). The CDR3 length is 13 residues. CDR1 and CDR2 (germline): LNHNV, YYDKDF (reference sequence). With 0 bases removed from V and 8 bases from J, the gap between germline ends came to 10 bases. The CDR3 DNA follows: TGTGCCACCAGCAGAGATCAGGGTTTGGAAGCTTTCTTT. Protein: CATSRDQGLEAFF.

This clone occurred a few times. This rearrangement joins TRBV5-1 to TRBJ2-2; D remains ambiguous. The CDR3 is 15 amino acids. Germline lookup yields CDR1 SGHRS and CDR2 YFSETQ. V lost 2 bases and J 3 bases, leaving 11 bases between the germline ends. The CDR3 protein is CASSLQFADTGELFF. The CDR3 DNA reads TGCGCCAGCAGCTTACAGTTTGCTGACACCGGGGAGCTGTTTTTT.

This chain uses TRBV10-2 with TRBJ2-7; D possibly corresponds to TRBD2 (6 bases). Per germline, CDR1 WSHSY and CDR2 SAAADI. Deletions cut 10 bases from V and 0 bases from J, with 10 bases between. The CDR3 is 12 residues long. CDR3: CATGSFSYEQYF. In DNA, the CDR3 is TGCGCCACCGGGAGCTTCTCCTACGAGCAGTACTTC.

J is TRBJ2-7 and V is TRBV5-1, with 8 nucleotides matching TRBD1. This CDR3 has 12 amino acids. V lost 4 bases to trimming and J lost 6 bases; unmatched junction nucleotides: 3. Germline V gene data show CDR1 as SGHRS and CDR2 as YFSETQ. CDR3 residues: CASSTGQGEQYF. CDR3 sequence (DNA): TGCGCCAGCAGCACCGGACAGGGCGAGCAGTACTTC.

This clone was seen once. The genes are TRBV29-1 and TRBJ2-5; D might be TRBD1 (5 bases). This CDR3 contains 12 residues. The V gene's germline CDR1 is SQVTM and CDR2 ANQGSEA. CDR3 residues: CSIRGLRETQYF. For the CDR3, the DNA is TGCAGTATTAGGGGTCTAAGAGAGACCCAGTACTTC.

This CDR3 reads CASQYRDRGSAYEQYF. CDR3 coding DNA: TGTGCCAGTCAATACCGGGACAGGGGATCCGCCTACGAGCAGTACTTC. This rearrangement joins TRBV6-6 to TRBJ2-7; 10 nucleotides agree with TRBD1. Germline CDR1 reads MNHNY; CDR2 reads SVGAGI (reference sequence). This CDR3 comprises 16 residues. V shed 9 bases, J shed 2 bases, and the junction held 13 bases outside the gene matches.

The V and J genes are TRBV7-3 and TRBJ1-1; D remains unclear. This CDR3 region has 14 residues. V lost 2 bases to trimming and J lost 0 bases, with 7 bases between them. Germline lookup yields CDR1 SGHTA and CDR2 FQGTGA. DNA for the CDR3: TGTGCCAGCAGCTTATCGGGAATGAACACTGAAGCTTTCTTT. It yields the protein CASSLSGMNTEAFF.

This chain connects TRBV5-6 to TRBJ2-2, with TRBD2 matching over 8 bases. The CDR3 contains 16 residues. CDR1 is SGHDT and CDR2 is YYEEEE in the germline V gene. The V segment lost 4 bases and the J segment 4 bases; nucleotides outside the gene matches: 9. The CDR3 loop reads CASSGSGRGGTGELFF. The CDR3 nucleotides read TGTGCCAGCAGCGGGAGCGGGAGAGGCGGCACCGGGGAGCTGTTTTTT. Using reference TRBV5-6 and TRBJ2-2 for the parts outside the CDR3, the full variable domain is DAGVTQSPTHLIKTRGQQVTLRCSPKSGHDTVSWYQQALGQGPQFIFQYYEEEERQRGNFPDRFSGHQFPNYSSELNVNALLLGDSALYLCASSGSGRGGTGELFFGEGSRLTVL.

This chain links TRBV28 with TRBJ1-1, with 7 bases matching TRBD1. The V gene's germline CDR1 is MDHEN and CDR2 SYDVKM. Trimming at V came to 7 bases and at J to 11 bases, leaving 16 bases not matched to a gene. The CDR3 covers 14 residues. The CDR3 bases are TGTGCCAGCAAGACGGTTCAGGGGGTTGAGGCGGCTTTCTTT. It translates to CASKTVQGVEAAFF.

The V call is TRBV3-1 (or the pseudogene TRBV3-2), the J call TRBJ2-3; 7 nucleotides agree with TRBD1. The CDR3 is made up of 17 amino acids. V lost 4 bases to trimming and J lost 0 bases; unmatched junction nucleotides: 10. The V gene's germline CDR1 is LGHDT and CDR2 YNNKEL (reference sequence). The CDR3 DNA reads TGTGCCAGCAGCCCGGGATGGGACAGCCATAGCACAGATACGCAGTATTTT. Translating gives CASSPGWDSHSTDTQYF.

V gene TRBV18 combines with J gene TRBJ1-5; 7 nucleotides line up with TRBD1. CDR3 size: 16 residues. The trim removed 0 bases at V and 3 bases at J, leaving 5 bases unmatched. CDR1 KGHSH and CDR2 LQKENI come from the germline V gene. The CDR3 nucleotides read TGTGCCAGCTCACCACCGGGACAGTCCCACAATCAGCCCCAGCATTTT. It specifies CASSPPGQSHNQPQHF.

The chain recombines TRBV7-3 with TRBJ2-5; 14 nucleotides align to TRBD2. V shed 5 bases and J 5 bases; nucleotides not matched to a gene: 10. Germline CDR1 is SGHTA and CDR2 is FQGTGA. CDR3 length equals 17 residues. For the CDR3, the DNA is TGTGCCAGCAGCCCCTACGGACTAGCGGGAGGCGGTGAGACCCAGTACTTC. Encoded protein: CASSPYGLAGGGETQYF.

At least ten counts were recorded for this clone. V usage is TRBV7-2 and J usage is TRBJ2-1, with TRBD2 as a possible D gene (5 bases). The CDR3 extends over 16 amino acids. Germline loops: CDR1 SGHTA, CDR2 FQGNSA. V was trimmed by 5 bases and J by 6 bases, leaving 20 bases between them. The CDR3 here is CASSPPAGGFFNEQFF. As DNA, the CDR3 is TGTGCCAGCAGCCCCCCGGCTGGCGGGTTCTTCAATGAGCAGTTCTTC.

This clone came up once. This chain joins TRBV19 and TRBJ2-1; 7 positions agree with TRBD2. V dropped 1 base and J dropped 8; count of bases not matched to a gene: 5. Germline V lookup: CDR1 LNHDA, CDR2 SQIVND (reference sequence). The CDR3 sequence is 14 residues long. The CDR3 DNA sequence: TGTGCCAGTAGTATAGTGGGGCTAGCGGATGAGCAGTTCTTC. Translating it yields CASSIVGLADEQFF.

The CDR3 DNA reads as TGTGCCAGCAGTCCGGACAGGGCCTTGGCGAAGAACACCGGGGAGCTGTTTTTT. It encodes CASSPDRALAKNTGELFF. The genes are TRBV28 and TRBJ2-2, with 8 positions matching TRBD1. This CDR3 spans 18 amino acids. Trimming at V came to 5 bases and at J to 1 base, leaving 12 bases not matched to a gene. Germline values: CDR1 MDHEN, CDR2 SYDVKM.

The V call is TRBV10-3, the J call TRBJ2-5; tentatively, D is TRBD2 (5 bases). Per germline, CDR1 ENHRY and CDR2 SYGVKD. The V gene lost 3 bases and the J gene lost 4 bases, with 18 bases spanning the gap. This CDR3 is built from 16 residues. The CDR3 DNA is TGTGCCATCAGTGACCCTGGGTATGAGGCGGGAGAGACCCAGTACTTC. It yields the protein CAISDPGYEAGETQYF.

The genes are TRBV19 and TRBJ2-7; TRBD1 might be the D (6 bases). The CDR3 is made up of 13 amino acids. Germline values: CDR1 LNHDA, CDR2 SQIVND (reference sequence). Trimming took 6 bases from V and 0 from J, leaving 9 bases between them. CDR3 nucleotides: TGTGCCAGTAGAGGGGGTAGCTCCTACGAGCAGTACTTC. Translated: CASRGGSSYEQYF.

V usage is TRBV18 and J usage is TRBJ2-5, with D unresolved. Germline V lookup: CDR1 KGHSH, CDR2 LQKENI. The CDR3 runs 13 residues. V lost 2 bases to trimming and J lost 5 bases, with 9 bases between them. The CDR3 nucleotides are TGTGCCAGCTCACCAGATTGGGCTGAGACCCAGTACTTC. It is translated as CASSPDWAETQYF.

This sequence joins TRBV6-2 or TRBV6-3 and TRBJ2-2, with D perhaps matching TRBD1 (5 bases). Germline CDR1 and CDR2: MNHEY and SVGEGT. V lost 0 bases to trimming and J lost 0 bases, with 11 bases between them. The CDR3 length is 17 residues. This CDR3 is CASSYSTVVANTGELFF. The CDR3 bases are TGTGCCAGCAGTTACTCGACAGTAGTCGCGAACACCGGGGAGCTGTTTTTT.

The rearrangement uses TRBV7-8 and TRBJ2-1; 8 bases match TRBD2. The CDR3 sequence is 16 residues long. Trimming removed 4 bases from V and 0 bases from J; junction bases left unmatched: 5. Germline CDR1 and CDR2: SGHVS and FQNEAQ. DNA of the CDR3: TGTGCCAGCAGCTCTAGCGGGTCCCGCTCCTACAATGAGCAGTTCTTC. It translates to CASSSSGSRSYNEQFF.

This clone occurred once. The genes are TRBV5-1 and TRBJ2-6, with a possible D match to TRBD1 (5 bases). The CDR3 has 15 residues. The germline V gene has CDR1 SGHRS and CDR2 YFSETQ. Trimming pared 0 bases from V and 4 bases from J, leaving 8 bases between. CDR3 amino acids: CASSLVGAGANVLTF. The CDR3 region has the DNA TGCGCCAGCAGCTTGGTAGGGGCCGGGGCCAACGTCCTGACTTTC. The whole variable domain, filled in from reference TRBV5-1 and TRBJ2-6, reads KAGVTQTPRYLIKTRGQQVTLSCSPISGHRSVSWYQQTPGQGLQFLFEYFSETQRNKGNFPGRFSGRQFSNSRSEMNVSTLELGDSALYLCASSLVGAGANVLTFGAGSRLTVL.